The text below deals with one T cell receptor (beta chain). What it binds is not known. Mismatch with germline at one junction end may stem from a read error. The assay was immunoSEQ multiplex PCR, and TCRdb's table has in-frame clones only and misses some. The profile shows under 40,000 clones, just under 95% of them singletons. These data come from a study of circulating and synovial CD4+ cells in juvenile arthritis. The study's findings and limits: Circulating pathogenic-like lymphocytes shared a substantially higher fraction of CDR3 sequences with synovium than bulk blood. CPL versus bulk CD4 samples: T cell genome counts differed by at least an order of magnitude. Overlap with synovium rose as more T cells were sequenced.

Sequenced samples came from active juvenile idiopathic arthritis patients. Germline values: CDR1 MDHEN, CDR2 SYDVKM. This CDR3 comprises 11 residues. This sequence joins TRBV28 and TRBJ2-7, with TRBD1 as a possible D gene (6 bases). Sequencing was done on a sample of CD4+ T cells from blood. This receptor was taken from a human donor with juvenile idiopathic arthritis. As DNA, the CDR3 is TGTGCCAGCAGTTTTCTCGGGACATGGAGTTTC. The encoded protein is CASSFLGTWSF.